This TCR beta chain is from a study of cytomegalovirus exposure and HLA in healthy donors. The primer mix had 60 Vbeta and 13 Jbeta primers. Produced via immunoSEQ multiplex PCR; TCRdb's table is partial and in-frame only. The data show 200,000 to 250,000 clones, around 86% seen once. Germline V gene sequence: CDR1 MNHEY, CDR2 SMNVEV (reference sequence). The CDR3 is 16 residues long. This clonotype was sampled from a middle-aged woman in good health and CMV-seronegative. This sequence joins TRBV27 and TRBJ2-5; 7 nucleotides line up with TRBD1. The J call may not be correct, given that the DNA end is closer to TRBJ2-7. Sequenced material: PBMCs. CDR3 loop: CASSPVMTGLSYEQYF. The DNA of the CDR3 is TGTGCCAGCAGTCCAGTAATGACAGGGCTCTCCTACGAGCAGTACTTC.